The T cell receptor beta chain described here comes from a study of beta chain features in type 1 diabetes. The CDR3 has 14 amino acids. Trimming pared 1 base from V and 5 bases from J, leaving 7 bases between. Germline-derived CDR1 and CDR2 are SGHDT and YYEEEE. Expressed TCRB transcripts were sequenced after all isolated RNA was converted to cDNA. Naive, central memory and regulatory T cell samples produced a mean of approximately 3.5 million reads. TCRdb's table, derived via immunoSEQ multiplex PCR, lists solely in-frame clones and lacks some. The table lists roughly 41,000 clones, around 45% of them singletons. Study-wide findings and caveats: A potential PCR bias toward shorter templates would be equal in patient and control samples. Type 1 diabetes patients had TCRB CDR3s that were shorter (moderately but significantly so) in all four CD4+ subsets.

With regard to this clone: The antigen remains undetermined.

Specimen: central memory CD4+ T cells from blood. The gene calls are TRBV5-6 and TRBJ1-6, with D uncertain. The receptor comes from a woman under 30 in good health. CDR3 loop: CASSLPVNNSPLHF. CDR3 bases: TGTGCCAGCAGCTTGCCCGTTAATAATTCACCCCTCCACTTT.